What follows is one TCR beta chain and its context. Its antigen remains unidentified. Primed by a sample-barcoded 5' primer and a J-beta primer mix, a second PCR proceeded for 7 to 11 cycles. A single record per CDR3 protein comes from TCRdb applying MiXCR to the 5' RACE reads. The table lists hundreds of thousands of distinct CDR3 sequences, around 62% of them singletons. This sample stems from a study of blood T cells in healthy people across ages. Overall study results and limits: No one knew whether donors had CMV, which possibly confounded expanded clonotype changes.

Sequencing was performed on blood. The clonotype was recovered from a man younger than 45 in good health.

The CDR3: CASSLGDRGKVQFF. For the CDR3, the DNA is TGTGCCAGCAGCTTGGGGGACCGAGGGAAGGTGCAGTTCTTC. V is TRBV7-3 and J is TRBJ2-1; either TRBD1 or TRBD2 may fit D (5 bases each). Trimming removed 3 bases from V and 12 bases from J, with 18 bases in between. The CDR3 consists of 14 residues. In germline, CDR1 is SGHTA, CDR2 FQGTGA.